This T cell receptor beta chain was recorded in a study of T cell repertoires in cytomegalovirus infection. Study-wide context: Indicated by public TCR beta signatures were CMV infection and matching HLA type. Broader study findings: HLA-C-restricted CMV-specific TCR beta clonotypes prevailed in the ex vivo response.

V lost 5 bases and J lost 7, with 15 bases in between. This CDR3 is built from 13 residues. Germline-derived CDR1 and CDR2 are SGHVS and FNYEAQ. This clonotype was detected a few times. No antigen is known for it. A single record per CDR3 protein comes from TCRdb applying MiXCR to the reads. In the table there are some 320,000 distinct CDR3 sequences, almost 30% of which are singletons. The sequences come from cultured PBMCs, collected from culture after CMV antigen stimulation. The chain is built from TRBV7-6 and TRBJ2-7; tentative D call: TRBD2 (5 bases). The clonotype originates from a human donor in good health (CMV status not recorded). Some clones in this sample may be carry-over from other donors' samples. As DNA, the CDR3 is TGTGCCAGCAGCCACAACCTGAGGGAAGAGCAGTACTTC. This codes for CASSHNLREEQYF.